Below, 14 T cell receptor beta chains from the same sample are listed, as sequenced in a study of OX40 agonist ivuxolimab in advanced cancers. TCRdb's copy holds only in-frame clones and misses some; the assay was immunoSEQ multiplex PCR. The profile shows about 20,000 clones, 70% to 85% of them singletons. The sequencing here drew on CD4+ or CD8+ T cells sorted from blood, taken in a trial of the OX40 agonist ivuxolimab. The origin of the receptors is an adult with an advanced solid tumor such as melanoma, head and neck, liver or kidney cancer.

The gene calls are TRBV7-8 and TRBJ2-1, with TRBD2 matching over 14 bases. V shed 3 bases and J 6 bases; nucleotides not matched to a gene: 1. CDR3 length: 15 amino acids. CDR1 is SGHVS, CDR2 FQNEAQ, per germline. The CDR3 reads CASSFGLAGGNEQFF. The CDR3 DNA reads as TGTGCCAGCAGCTTCGGACTAGCGGGAGGCAATGAGCAGTTCTTC.

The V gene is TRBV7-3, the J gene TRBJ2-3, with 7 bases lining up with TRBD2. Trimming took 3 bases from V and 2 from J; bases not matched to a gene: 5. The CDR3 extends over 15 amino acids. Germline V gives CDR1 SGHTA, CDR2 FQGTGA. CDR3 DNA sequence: TGTGCCAGCAGCTTGGCCAGCGGGATCACAGATACGCAGTATTTT. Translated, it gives CASSLASGITDTQYF.

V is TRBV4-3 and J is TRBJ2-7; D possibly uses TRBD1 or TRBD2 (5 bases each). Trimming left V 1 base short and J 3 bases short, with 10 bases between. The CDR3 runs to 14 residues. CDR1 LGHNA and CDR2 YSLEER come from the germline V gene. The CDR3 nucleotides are TGCGCCAGCAGCCAAGGAGGGGTGGACTACGAGCAGTACTTC. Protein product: CASSQGGVDYEQYF.

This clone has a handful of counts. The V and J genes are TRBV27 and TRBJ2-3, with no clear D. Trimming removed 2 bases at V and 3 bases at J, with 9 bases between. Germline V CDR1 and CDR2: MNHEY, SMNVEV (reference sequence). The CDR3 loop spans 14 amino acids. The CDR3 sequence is CASSLGWTTDTQYF. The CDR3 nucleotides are TGTGCCAGCAGTTTAGGGTGGACGACAGATACGCAGTATTTT.

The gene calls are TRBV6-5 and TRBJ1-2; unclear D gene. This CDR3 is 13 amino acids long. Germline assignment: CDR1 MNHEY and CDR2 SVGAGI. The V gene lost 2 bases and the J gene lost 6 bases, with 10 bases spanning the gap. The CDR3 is CASSYMGSNGYTF. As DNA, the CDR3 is TGTGCCAGCAGTTACATGGGAAGCAATGGCTACACCTTC.

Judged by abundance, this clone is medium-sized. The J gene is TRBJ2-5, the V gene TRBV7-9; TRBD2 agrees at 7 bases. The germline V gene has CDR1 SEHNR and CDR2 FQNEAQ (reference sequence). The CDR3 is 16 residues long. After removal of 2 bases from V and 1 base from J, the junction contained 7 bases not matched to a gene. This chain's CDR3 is CASSLLGSGPQETQYF. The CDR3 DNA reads TGTGCCAGCAGCTTATTGGGTAGCGGGCCCCAAGAGACCCAGTACTTC.

The CDR3: CAWNGGGPHEQYF. The CDR3 DNA is TGTGCCTGGAATGGGGGAGGGCCCCACGAGCAGTACTTC. V and J are TRBV30 and TRBJ2-7, with 7 bases that match TRBD2. The CDR3 is 13 residues long. V was pared by 4 bases and J by 5 bases, with 8 bases of the junction left unmatched. Germline V gene lookup returns CDR1 GTSNPN and CDR2 SVGIG (reference sequence).

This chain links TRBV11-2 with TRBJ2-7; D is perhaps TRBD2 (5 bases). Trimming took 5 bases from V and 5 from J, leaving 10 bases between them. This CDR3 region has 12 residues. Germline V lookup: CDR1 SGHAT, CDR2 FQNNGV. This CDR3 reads CASSPGFHEQYF. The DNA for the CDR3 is TGTGCCAGCAGCCCGGGGTTCCACGAGCAGTACTTC. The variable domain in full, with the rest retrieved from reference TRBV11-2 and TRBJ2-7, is EAGVAQSPRYKIIEKRQSVAFWCNPISGHATLYWYQQILGQGPKLLIQFQNNGVVDDSQLPKDRFSAERLKGVDSTLKIQPAKLEDSAVYLCASSPGFHEQYFGPGTRLTVT.

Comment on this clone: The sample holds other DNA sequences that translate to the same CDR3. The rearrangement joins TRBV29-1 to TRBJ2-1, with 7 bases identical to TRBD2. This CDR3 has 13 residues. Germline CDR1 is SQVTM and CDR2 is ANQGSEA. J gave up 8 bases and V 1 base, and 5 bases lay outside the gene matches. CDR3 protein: CSVEAGLDDEQFF. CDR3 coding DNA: TGCAGCGTTGAAGCTGGACTAGATGATGAGCAGTTCTTC.

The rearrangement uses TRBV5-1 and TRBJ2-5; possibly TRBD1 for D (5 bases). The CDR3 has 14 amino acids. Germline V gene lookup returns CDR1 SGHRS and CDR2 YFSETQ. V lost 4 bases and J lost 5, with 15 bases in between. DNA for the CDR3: TGCGCCAGCAGCCCAAGGGGAACCGGGGAGACCCAGTACTTC. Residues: CASSPRGTGETQYF.

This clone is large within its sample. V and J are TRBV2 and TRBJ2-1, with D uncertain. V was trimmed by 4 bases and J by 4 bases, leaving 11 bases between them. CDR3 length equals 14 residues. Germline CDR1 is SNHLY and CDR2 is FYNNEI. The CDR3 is CASSALTNYNEQFF. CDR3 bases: TGTGCCAGCAGTGCACTGACAAATTACAATGAGCAGTTCTTC.

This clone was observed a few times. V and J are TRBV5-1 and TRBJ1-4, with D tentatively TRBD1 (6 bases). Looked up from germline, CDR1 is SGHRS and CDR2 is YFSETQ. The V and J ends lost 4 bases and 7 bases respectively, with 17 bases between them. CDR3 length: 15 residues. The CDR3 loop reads CASSQDSTGGEKLFF. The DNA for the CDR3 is TGCGCCAGCAGCCAGGACAGCACGGGGGGTGAAAAACTGTTTTTT.

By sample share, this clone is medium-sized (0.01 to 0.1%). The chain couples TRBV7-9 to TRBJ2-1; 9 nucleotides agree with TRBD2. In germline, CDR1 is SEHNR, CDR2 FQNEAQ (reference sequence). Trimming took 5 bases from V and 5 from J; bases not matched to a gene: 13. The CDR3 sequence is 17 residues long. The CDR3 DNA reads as TGTGCCAGCAGCCCCCCGTTGGGGGCGGGAGGGAACAATGAGCAGTTCTTC. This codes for CASSPPLGAGGNNEQFF.

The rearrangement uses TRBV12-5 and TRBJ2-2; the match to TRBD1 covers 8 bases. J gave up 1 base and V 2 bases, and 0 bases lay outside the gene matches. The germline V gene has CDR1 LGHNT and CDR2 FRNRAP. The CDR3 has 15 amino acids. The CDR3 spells CASGLTGGNTGELFF. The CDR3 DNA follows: TGTGCTAGTGGTTTGACAGGGGGGAACACCGGGGAGCTGTTTTTT.